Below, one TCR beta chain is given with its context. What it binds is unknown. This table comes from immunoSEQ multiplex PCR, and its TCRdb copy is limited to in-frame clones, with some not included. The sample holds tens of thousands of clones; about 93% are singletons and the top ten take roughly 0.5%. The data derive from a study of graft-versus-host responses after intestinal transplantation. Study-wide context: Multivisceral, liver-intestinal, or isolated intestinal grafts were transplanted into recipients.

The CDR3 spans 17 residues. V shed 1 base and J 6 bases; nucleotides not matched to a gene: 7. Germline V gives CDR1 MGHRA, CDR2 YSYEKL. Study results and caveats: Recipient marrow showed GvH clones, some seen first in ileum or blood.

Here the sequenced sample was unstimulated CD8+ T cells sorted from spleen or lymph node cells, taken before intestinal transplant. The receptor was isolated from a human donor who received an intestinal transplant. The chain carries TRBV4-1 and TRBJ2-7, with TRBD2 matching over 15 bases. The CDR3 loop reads CASSQAGLAGGPSEQYF. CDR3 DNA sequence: TGCGCCAGCAGCCAAGCCGGACTAGCGGGAGGGCCTAGCGAGCAGTACTTC.